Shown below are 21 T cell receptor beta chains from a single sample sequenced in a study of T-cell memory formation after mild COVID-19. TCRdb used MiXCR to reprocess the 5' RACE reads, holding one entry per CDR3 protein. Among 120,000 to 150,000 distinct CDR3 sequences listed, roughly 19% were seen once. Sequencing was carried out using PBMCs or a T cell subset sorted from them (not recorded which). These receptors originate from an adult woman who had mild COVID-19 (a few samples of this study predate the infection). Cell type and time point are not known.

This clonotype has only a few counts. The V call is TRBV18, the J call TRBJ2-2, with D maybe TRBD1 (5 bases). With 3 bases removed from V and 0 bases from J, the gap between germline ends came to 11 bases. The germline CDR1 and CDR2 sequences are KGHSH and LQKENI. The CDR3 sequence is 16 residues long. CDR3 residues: CASSPRGQSNTGELFF. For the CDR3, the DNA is TGTGCCAGCTCACCTAGAGGACAATCGAACACCGGGGAGCTGTTTTTT.

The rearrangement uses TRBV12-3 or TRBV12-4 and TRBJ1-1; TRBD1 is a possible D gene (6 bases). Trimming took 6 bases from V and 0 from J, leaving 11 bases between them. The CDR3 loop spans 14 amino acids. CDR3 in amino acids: CASRQTGMNTEAFF. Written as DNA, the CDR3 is TGTGCCAGCAGACAGACAGGCATGAACACTGAAGCTTTCTTT.

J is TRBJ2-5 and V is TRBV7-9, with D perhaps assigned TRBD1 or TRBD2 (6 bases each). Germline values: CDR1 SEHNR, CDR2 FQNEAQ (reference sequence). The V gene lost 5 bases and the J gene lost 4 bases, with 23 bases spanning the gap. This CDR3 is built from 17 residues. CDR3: CASSPTNRGGIAETQYF. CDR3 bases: TGTGCCAGCAGCCCCACGAACCGAGGGGGGATTGCAGAGACCCAGTACTTC.

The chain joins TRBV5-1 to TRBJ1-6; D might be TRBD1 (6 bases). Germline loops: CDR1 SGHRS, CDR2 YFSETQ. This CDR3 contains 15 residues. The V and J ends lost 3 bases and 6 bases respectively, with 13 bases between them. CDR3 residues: CASSSNGGINSPLHF. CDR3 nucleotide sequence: TGCGCCAGCAGCTCGAACGGGGGCATTAATTCACCCCTCCACTTT.

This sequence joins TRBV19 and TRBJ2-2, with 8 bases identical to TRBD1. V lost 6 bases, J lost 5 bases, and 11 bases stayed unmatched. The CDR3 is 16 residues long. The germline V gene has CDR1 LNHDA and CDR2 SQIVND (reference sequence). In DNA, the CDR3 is TGTGCCAGTAGCCCAAGGAGGACAGGGTTGACCGGGGAGCTGTTTTTT. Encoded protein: CASSPRRTGLTGELFF.

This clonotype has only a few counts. The CDR3 DNA is TGTGCCACCAGTAGGGATAGCGGGAGCTCCTACAATGAGCAGTTCTTC. As protein: CATSRDSGSSYNEQFF. The V gene is TRBV24-1, the J gene TRBJ2-1; TRBD2 matches at 9 bases. V dropped 6 bases and J dropped 0; count of bases not matched to a gene: 5. CDR1 and CDR2 from the germline V gene are KGHDR and SFDVKD. The CDR3 consists of 16 residues.

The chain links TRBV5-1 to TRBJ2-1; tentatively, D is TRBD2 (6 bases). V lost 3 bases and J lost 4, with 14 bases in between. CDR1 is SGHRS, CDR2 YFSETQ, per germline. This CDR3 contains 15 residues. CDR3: CASSSGTSPYNEQFF. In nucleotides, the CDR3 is TGCGCCAGCAGCTCCGGGACTTCACCGTACAATGAGCAGTTCTTC.

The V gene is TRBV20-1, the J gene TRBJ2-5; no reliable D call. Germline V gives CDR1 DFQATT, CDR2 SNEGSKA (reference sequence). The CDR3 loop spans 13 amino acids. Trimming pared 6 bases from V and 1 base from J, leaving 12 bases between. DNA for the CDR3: TGCAGTGCGGGCAATTTGCCCCAAGAGACCCAGTACTTC. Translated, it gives CSAGNLPQETQYF.

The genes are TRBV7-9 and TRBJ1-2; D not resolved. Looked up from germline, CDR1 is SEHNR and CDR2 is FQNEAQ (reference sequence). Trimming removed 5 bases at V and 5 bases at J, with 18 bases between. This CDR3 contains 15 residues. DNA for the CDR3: TGTGCCAGCAGCCTTGGACTGCGTCCAAAATATGGCTACACCTTC. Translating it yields CASSLGLRPKYGYTF.

The CDR3 is CSAREPKTGAGELFF. DNA of the CDR3: TGCAGTGCTAGAGAACCAAAGACGGGAGCCGGGGAGCTGTTTTTT. The rearrangement joins TRBV20-1 to TRBJ2-2; maybe TRBD2 (6 bases). The germline gives CDR1 DFQATT, CDR2 SNEGSKA (reference sequence). There are 15 residues in the CDR3. The V end lost 0 bases, the J end lost 6 bases, and 14 bases lay between the germline ends.

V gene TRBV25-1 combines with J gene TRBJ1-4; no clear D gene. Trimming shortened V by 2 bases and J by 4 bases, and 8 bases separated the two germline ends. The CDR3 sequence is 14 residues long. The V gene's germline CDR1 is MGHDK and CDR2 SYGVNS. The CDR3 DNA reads TGTGCCAGCAGTGAACAGGAATTTAATGAAAAACTGTTTTTT. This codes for CASSEQEFNEKLFF.

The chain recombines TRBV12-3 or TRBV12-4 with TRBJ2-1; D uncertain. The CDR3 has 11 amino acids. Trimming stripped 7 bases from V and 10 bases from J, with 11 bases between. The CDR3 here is CASIGYGEQFF. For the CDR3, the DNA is TGTGCCAGCATAGGGTATGGGGAGCAGTTCTTC.

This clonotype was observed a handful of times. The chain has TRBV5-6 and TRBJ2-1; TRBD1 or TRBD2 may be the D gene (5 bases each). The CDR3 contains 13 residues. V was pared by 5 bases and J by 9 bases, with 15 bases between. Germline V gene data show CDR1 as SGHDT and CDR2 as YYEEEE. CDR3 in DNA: TGTGCCAGCAGTCGGGACGGTGGGTTTGAGCAGTTCTTC. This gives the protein CASSRDGGFEQFF.

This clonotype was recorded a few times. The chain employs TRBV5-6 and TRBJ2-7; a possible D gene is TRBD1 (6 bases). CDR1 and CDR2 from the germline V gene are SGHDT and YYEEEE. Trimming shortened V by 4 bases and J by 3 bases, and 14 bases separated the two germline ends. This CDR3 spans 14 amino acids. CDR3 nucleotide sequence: TGTGCCAGCAGCCTGGGGACACGGGGCTACGAGCAGTACTTC. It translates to CASSLGTRGYEQYF.

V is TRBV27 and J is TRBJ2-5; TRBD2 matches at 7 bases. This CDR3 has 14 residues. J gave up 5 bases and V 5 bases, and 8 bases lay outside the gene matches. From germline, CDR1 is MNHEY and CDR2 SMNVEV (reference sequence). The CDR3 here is CASSMTRAGETQYF. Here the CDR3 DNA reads TGTGCCAGCAGTATGACTAGAGCGGGGGAGACCCAGTACTTC.

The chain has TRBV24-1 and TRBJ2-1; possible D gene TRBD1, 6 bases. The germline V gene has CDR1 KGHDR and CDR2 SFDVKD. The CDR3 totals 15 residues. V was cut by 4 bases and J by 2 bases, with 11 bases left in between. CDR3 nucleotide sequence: TGTGCCACCAGTGACACTAGGACAGCCTACAATGAGCAGTTCTTC. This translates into CATSDTRTAYNEQFF.

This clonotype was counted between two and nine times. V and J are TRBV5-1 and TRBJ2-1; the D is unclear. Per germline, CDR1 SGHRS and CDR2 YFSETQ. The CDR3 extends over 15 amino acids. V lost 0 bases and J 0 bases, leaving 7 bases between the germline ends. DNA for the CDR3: TGCGCCAGCAGCTTGGACGTCAGCTCCTACAATGAGCAGTTCTTC. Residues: CASSLDVSSYNEQFF.

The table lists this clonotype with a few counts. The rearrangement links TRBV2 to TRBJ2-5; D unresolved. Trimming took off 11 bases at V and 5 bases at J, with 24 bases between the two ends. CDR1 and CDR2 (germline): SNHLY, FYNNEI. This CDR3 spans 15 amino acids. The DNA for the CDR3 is TGTGCCGGGTCCGAGCAAGGCCAGCCGCTCGAGACCCAGTACTTC. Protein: CAGSEQGQPLETQYF.

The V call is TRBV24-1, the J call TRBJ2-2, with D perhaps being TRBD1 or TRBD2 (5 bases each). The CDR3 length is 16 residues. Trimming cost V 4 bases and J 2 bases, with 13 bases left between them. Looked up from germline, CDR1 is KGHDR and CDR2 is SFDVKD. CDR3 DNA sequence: TGTGCCACCAGTGACGCCGGGACGGGAAACACCGGGGAGCTGTTTTTT. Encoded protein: CATSDAGTGNTGELFF.

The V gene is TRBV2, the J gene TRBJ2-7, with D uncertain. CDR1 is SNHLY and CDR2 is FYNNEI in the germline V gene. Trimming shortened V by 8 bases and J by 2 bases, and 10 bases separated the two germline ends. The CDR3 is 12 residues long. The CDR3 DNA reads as TGTGCCAGCCAAGGGCGCCCCTACGAGCAGTACTTC. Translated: CASQGRPYEQYF.

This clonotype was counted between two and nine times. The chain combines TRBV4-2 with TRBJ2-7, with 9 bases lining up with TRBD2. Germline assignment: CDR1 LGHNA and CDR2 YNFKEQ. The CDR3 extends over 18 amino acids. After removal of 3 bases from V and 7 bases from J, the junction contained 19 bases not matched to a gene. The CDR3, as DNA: TGTGCCAGCAGCCAGAGGGCCTCCGGTGCGGGAGGGCCGGGGGAGCAGTACTTC. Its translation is CASSQRASGAGGPGEQYF.